A single sample is the source of the 24 T cell receptor beta chains below, sequenced in a study of siplizumab effects on memory and regulatory T cells. Clones were read by immunoSEQ multiplex PCR, and TCRdb kept only the in-frame ones, dropping some. This sample has about 120,000 clones, with around 93% found just once. Sequenced material: non-Treg CD4+ T cells sorted from blood. The receptors were gathered from a human donor in good health.

The V gene is TRBV11-2, the J gene TRBJ2-1; 7 bases map to TRBD2. The germline gives CDR1 SGHAT, CDR2 FQNNGV. The CDR3 runs to 13 residues. V lost 2 bases and J lost 8; bases outside the gene matches: 3. The chain's CDR3 is CASSLLGGDEQFF. The CDR3, as DNA: TGTGCCAGCAGCTTATTGGGGGGGGATGAGCAGTTCTTC.

V and J are TRBV28 and TRBJ2-7, with 7 bases fitting TRBD2. V trimming: 3 bases; J trimming: 7 bases; junction bases outside the gene matches: 6. The CDR3 runs 13 residues. The germline gives CDR1 MDHEN, CDR2 SYDVKM. The CDR3 region has the DNA TGTGCCAGCAGTTTCTATCTCGGGAGGGAGCAGTACTTC. The encoded protein is CASSFYLGREQYF.

This chain uses TRBV14 with TRBJ1-6, with D maybe TRBD1 (5 bases). The germline gives CDR1 SGHDN, CDR2 FVKESK. V was trimmed by 4 bases and J by 6 bases, leaving 13 bases between them. The CDR3 runs to 15 residues. CDR3 residues: CASSLGTGINSPLHF. In DNA, the CDR3 is TGTGCCAGCAGCCTCGGGACGGGAATTAATTCACCCCTCCACTTT.

The CDR3 loop reads CASSASGGRETQYF. CDR3 bases: TGTGCCAGCAGTGCCAGCGGGGGTCGAGAGACCCAGTACTTC. V and J are TRBV2 and TRBJ2-5, with 8 nucleotides matching TRBD2. This CDR3 comprises 14 residues. V was pared by 4 bases and J by 4 bases, with 5 bases of the junction left unmatched. Germline CDR1 and CDR2: SNHLY and FYNNEI.

The J gene is TRBJ1-2, the V gene TRBV4-1; TRBD1 matches 8 bases. V shed 1 base and J 2 bases; nucleotides not matched to a gene: 3. Germline lookup yields CDR1 MGHRA and CDR2 YSYEKL. This CDR3 has 15 residues. The CDR3, as DNA: TGCGCCAGCAGCCAAGGCCGGGACAGGAACTATGGCTACACCTTC. It codes for CASSQGRDRNYGYTF.

This sequence joins TRBV5-4 and TRBJ1-2; D gene ambiguous. Germline assignment: CDR1 SGHNT and CDR2 YYREEE (reference sequence). The length of the CDR3 is 14 residues. Trimming stripped 0 bases from V and 4 bases from J, with 10 bases between. CDR3 coding DNA: TGTGCCAGCAGCTTGGGTGGGAGCCTCTATGGCTACACCTTC. Encoded protein: CASSLGGSLYGYTF.

The chain carries TRBV7-9 and TRBJ1-5, with TRBD1 as a possible D gene (5 bases). Germline CDR1 and CDR2: SEHNR and FQNEAQ (reference sequence). The CDR3 consists of 15 residues. Between the trimmed V and J ends, which lost 4 bases and 0 bases, there was a span of 10 bases. CDR3 nucleotide sequence: TGTGCCAGCAGCTCGGGTGGGGCTAGCAATCAGCCCCAGCATTTT. It codes for CASSSGGASNQPQHF.

The V call is TRBV7-9, the J call TRBJ1-3; D unresolved. Per germline, CDR1 SEHNR and CDR2 FQNEAQ (reference sequence). The CDR3 runs 12 residues. Trimming removed 3 bases from V and 4 bases from J, with 4 bases in between. The CDR3: CASSFGGNTIYF. The CDR3 region has the DNA TGTGCCAGCAGCTTCGGGGGAAACACCATATATTTT.

V and J are TRBV6-5 and TRBJ2-1; possibly TRBD2 for D (7 bases). With 6 bases removed from V and 2 bases from J, the gap between germline ends came to 14 bases. The CDR3 extends over 15 amino acids. CDR1 and CDR2 from the germline V gene are MNHEY and SVGAGI. The CDR3: CASRSRGAPYNEQFF. The CDR3, as DNA: TGTGCCAGCAGAAGCCGGGGGGCCCCCTACAATGAGCAGTTCTTC.

The rearrangement uses TRBV5-1 and TRBJ1-2, with D possibly TRBD1 on 5 matching bases. Trimming stripped 4 bases from V and 8 bases from J, with 21 bases between. The germline CDR1 and CDR2 sequences are SGHRS and YFSETQ. CDR3 length: 15 amino acids. The CDR3 DNA sequence: TGCGCCAGCAGCCCAGGGAAAACAACCGGCGGAGGCTACACCTTC. This translates into CASSPGKTTGGGYTF.

CDR3 sequence: CASSQPGGSQETQYF. CDR3 in DNA: TGTGCCAGCAGCCAACCAGGAGGCAGCCAAGAGACCCAGTACTTC. J is TRBJ2-5 and V is TRBV11-2; tentatively, D is TRBD2 (5 bases). With 5 bases removed from V and 1 base from J, the gap between germline ends came to 14 bases. From germline, CDR1 is SGHAT and CDR2 FQNNGV. This CDR3 is 15 amino acids long.

The CDR3 is CASSLTHINGYTF. In nucleotides, the CDR3 is TGTGCCAGCAGTTTGACACATATAAATGGCTACACCTTC. The chain employs TRBV28 and TRBJ1-2; D is ambiguous. The germline CDR1 and CDR2 sequences are MDHEN and SYDVKM. Between the trimmed V and J ends, which lost 3 bases and 6 bases, there was a span of 11 bases. The CDR3 is made up of 13 amino acids.

The chain uses TRBV4-2 and TRBJ2-3; 9 bases fit TRBD1. Germline V CDR1 and CDR2: LGHNA, YNFKEQ. The V segment lost 5 bases and the J segment 3 bases; nucleotides outside the gene matches: 9. The CDR3 runs to 16 residues. DNA for the CDR3: TGTGCCAGCAGCTCTGGGACAGGGAGCAGGACAGATACGCAGTATTTT. Translating gives CASSSGTGSRTDTQYF.

The chain has TRBV28 and TRBJ2-5; D not certain. There are 13 residues in the CDR3. V was trimmed by 4 bases and J by 7 bases, leaving 13 bases between them. Germline CDR1 MDHEN, CDR2 SYDVKM. The CDR3 region has the DNA TGTGCCAGCAGTTACGATGGCTTTCGGACCCAGTACTTC. Its protein is CASSYDGFRTQYF. Variable domain in full (rest from reference TRBV28 and TRBJ2-5): DVKVTQSSRYLVKRTGEKVFLECVQDMDHENMFWYRQDPGLGLRLIYFSYDVKMKEKGDIPEGYSVSREKKERFSLILESASTNQTSMYLCASSYDGFRTQYFGPGTRLLVL.

V usage is TRBV19 and J usage is TRBJ1-2; tentatively, D is TRBD1 (5 bases). The CDR3 totals 13 residues. Trimming shortened V by 4 bases and J by 3 bases, and 9 bases separated the two germline ends. CDR1 and CDR2 from the germline V gene are LNHDA and SQIVND (reference sequence). CDR3 in amino acids: CASSKQEYYGYTF. CDR3 sequence (DNA): TGTGCCAGTAGTAAACAGGAGTACTATGGCTACACCTTC.

In the case of this clone: Other DNA sequences of this sample code for an identical CDR3. The rearrangement uses TRBV5-1 and TRBJ2-7, with TRBD1 matching over 10 bases. The CDR3 is 12 amino acids. Germline V CDR1 and CDR2: SGHRS, YFSETQ. J lost 4 bases, V lost 7 bases, and 2 bases had no gene match. In DNA, the CDR3 is TGCGCCAGCCGACAGGGGGCTTACGAGCAGTACTTC. This gives the protein CASRQGAYEQYF.

The rearrangement uses TRBV28 and TRBJ1-2; no firm D call. Per germline, CDR1 MDHEN and CDR2 SYDVKM. Between the trimmed V and J ends, which lost 2 bases and 8 bases, there was a span of 12 bases. The length of the CDR3 is 13 residues. CDR3 protein: CASSLNGLWGYTF. CDR3 nucleotides: TGTGCCAGCAGTTTAAACGGGCTTTGGGGCTACACCTTC.

The rearrangement uses TRBV27 and TRBJ2-5, with 8 positions matching TRBD1. The length of the CDR3 is 15 residues. Looked up from germline, CDR1 is MNHEY and CDR2 is SMNVEV (reference sequence). The V gene end was trimmed by 5 bases and the J gene end by 2 bases; junction bases not matched to a gene: 7. For the CDR3, the DNA is TGTGCCAGCAGTCTATTTCGGACAGGGCAAGAGACCCAGTACTTC. The encoded protein is CASSLFRTGQETQYF.

The chain recombines TRBV6-4 with TRBJ2-7; TRBD2 matches 7 bases. The CDR3 sequence is 13 residues long. Losses at the gene ends were 4 bases for V and 6 bases for J; bases not matched to a gene: 6. Germline V CDR1 and CDR2: MRHNA, SNTAGT. The CDR3 here is CASSALGGGEQYF. The CDR3, as DNA: TGTGCCAGCAGTGCCCTGGGGGGGGGCGAGCAGTACTTC.

The chain is built from TRBV30 and TRBJ2-7, with 11 bases fitting TRBD1. The V segment lost 2 bases and the J segment 3 bases; nucleotides outside the gene matches: 3. Per germline, CDR1 GTSNPN and CDR2 SVGIG (reference sequence). The CDR3 loop spans 14 amino acids. CDR3 sequence (DNA): TGTGCCTGGAGTACCGGGACAGGGGGCTACGAGCAGTACTTC. Translated, it gives CAWSTGTGGYEQYF.

The CDR3 region has the DNA TGTGCCAGCACAAAGGGAAATCGGGACAGGGTGATGCGGGAGCAGTACTTC. It is translated as CASTKGNRDRVMREQYF. The V call is TRBV5-4, the J call TRBJ2-7, with 9 bases fitting TRBD1. The CDR3 is 17 residues long. Germline-derived CDR1 and CDR2 are SGHNT and YYREEE (reference sequence). V lost 6 bases to trimming and J lost 7 bases; unmatched junction nucleotides: 20.

The chain joins TRBV11-1 to TRBJ2-5, with a tentative D call TRBD2 (5 bases). Per the germline V gene, CDR1 is SGHAT and CDR2 is FQDESV (reference sequence). V was cut by 5 bases and J by 2 bases, with 9 bases left in between. CDR3 length: 13 amino acids. The CDR3 here is CASSLRLQETQYF. DNA of the CDR3: TGTGCCAGCAGCCTAAGACTACAAGAGACCCAGTACTTC.

V is TRBV5-6 and J is TRBJ2-3, with 9 bases aligning to TRBD2. Trimming removed 4 bases from V and 0 bases from J; junction bases left unmatched: 6. The germline CDR1 and CDR2 sequences are SGHDT and YYEEEE. The CDR3 has 16 residues. CDR3 sequence (DNA): TGTGCCAGCAGCCCCTTACTAGCGGGTAGCACAGATACGCAGTATTTT. Its translation is CASSPLLAGSTDTQYF.

The chain joins TRBV7-2 to TRBJ1-2; 9 nucleotides line up with TRBD1. The CDR3 runs to 15 residues. V shed 5 bases and J 4 bases; nucleotides not matched to a gene: 8. Germline lookup yields CDR1 SGHTA and CDR2 FQGNSA. The CDR3 is CASSPRTGERYGYTF. DNA of the CDR3: TGTGCCAGCAGCCCCCGGACAGGGGAACGCTATGGCTACACCTTC.